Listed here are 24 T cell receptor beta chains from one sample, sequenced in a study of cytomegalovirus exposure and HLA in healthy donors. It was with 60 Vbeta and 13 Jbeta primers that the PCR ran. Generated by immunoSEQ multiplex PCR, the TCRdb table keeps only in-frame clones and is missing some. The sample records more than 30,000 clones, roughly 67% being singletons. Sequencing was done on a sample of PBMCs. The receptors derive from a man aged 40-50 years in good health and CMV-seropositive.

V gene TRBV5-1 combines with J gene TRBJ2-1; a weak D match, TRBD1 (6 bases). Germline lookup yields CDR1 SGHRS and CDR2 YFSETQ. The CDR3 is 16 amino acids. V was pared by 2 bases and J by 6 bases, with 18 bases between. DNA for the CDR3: TGCGCCAGCAGCTTTAAACAGGGCGTGGCAGGCAATGAGCAGTTCTTC. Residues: CASSFKQGVAGNEQFF.

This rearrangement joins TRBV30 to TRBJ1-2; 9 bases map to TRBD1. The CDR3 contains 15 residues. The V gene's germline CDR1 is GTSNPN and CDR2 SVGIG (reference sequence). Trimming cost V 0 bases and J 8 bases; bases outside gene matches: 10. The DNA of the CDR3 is TGTGCCTGGAGTGTACGACACAGGGGGCGTGAAGGCTACACCTTC. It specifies CAWSVRHRGREGYTF. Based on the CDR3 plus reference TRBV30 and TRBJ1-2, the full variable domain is SQTIHQWPATLVQPVGSPLSLECTVEGTSNPNLYWYRQAAGRGLQLLFYSVGIGQISSEVPQNLSASRPQDRQFILSSKKLLLSDSGFYLCAWSVRHRGREGYTFGSGTRLTVV.

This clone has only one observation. Here the CDR3 DNA reads TGTGCCAGTAGTGGGTCGAGCGGCAATCAGCCCCAGCATTTT. Protein: CASSGSSGNQPQHF. The chain couples TRBV19 to TRBJ1-5; D is ambiguous. Per germline, CDR1 LNHDA and CDR2 SQIVND (reference sequence). The CDR3 covers 14 residues. V lost 5 bases and J lost 2, with 10 bases in between.

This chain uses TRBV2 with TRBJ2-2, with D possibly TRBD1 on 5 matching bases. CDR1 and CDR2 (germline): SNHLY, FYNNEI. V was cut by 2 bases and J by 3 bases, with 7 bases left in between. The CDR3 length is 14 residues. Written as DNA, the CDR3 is TGTGCCAGCAGTGAAAGGGGCTACACCGGGGAGCTGTTTTTT. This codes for CASSERGYTGELFF.

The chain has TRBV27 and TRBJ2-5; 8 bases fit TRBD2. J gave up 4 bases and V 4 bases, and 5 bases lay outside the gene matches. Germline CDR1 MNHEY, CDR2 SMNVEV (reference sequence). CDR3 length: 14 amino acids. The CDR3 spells CASSSRGGTETQYF. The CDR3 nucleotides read TGTGCCAGCAGTTCACGGGGGGGTACAGAGACCCAGTACTTC.

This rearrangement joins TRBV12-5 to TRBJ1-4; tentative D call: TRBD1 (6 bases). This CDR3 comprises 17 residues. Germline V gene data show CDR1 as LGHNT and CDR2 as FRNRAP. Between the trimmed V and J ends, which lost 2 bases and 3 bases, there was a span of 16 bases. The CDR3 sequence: CASGLTGRGASNEKLFF. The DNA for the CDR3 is TGTGCTAGTGGTTTGACAGGGAGGGGGGCTTCTAATGAAAAACTGTTTTTT.

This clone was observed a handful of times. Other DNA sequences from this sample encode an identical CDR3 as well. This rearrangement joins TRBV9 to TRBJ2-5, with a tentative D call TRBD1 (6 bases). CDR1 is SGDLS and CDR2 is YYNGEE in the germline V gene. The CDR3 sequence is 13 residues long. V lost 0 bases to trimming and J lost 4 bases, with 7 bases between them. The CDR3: CASSVARGETQYF. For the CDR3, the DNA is TGTGCCAGCAGCGTAGCCAGGGGAGAGACCCAGTACTTC.

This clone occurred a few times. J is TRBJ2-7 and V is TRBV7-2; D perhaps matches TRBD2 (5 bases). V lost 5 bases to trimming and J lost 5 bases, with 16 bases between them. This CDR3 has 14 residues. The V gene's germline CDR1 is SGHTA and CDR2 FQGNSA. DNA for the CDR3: TGTGCCAGCAGCCCTGGACTGGGAGAGGACGAGCAGTACTTC. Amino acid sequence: CASSPGLGEDEQYF.

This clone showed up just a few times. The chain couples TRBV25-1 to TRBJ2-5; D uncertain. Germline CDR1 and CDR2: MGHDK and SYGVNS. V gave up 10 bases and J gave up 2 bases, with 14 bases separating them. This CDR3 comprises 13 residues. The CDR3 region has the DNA TGTGCCATTGGGTGGGCCGGACAAGAGACCCAGTACTTC. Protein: CAIGWAGQETQYF.

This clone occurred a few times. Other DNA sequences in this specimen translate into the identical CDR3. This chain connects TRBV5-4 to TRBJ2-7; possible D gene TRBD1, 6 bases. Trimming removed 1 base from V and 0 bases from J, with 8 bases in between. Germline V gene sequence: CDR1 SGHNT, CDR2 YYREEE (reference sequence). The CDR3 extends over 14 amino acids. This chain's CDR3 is CASSLRDNSYEQYF. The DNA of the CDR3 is TGTGCCAGCAGCTTGCGGGACAACTCCTACGAGCAGTACTTC. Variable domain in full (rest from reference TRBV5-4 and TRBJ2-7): ETGVTQSPTHLIKTRGQQVTLRCSSQSGHNTVSWYQQALGQGPQFIFQYYREEENGRGNFPPRFSGLQFPNYSSELNVNALELDDSALYLCASSLRDNSYEQYFGPGTRLTVT.

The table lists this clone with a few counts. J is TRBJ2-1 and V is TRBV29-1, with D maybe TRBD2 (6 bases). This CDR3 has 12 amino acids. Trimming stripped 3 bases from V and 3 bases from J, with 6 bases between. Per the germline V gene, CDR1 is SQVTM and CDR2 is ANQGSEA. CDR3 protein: CSVEGGYNEQFF. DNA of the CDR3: TGCAGCGTTGAGGGGGGCTACAATGAGCAGTTCTTC.

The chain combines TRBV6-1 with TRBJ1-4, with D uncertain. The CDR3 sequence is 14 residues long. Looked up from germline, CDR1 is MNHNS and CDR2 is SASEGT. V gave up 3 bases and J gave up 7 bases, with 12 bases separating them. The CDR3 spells CASSDYGGIEKLFF. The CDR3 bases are TGTGCCAGCAGTGATTACGGAGGGATTGAAAAACTGTTTTTT.

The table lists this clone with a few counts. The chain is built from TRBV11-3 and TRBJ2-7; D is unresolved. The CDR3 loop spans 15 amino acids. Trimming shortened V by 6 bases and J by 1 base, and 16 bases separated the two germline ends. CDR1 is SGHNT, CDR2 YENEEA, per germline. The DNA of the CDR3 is TGTGCCAGCAGTAATACATGGCTCCAATCCTACGAGCAGTACTTC. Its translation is CASSNTWLQSYEQYF.

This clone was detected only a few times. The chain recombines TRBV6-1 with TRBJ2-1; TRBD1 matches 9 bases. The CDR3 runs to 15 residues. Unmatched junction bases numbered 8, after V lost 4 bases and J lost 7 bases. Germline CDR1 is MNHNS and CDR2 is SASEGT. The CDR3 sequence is CASSGSGTGKNEQFF. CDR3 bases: TGTGCCAGCAGTGGTTCCGGGACAGGGAAGAATGAGCAGTTCTTC.

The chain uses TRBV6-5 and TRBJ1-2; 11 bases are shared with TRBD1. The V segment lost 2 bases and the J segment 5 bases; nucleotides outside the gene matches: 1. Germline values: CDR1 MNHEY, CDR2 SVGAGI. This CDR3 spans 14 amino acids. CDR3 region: CASSYGTGGYGYTF. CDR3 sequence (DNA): TGTGCCAGCAGTTACGGGACAGGGGGTTATGGCTACACCTTC.

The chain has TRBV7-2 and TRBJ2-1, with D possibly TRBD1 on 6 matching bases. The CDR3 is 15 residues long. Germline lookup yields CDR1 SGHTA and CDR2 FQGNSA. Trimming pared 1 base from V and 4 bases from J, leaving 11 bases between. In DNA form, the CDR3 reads TGTGCCAGCAGCTTAGTCGACAGGCGGTACAATGAGCAGTTCTTC. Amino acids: CASSLVDRRYNEQFF.

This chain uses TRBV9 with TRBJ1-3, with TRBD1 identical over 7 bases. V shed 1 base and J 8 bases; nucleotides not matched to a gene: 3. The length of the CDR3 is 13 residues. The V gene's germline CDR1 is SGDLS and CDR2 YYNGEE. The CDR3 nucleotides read TGTGCCAGCAGCGTACAGGGGGGCGACACCATATATTTT. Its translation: CASSVQGGDTIYF.

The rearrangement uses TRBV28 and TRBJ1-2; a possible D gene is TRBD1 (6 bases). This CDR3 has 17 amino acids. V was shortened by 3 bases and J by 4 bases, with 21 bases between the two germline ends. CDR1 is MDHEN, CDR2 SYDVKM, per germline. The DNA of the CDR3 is TGTGCCAGCAGTTTGGCAGGACAGAGTATTGGGGGCTATGGCTACACCTTC. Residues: CASSLAGQSIGGYGYTF.

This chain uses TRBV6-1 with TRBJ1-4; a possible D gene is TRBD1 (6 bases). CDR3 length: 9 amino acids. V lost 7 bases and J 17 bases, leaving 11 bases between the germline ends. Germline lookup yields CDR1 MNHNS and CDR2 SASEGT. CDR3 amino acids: CASTPGAFF. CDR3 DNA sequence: TGTGCCAGCACCCCAGGGGCTTTTTTT.

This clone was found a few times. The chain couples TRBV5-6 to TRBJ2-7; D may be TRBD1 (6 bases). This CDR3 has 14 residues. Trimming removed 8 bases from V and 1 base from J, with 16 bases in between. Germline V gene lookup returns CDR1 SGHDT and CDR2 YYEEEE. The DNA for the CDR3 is TGTGCCAGTTCGCACCAGGGGTTTTCCTACGAGCAGTACTTC. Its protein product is CASSHQGFSYEQYF.

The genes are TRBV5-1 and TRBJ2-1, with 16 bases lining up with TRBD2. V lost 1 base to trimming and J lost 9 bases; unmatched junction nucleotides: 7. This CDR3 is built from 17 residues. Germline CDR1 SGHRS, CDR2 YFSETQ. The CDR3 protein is CASSLTGTSGGAGEQFF. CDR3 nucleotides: TGCGCCAGCAGCTTGACCGGGACTAGCGGGGGGGCAGGTGAGCAGTTCTTC. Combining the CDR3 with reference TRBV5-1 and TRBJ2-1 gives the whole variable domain KAGVTQTPRYLIKTRGQQVTLSCSPISGHRSVSWYQQTPGQGLQFLFEYFSETQRNKGNFPGRFSGRQFSNSRSEMNVSTLELGDSALYLCASSLTGTSGGAGEQFFGPGTRLTVL.

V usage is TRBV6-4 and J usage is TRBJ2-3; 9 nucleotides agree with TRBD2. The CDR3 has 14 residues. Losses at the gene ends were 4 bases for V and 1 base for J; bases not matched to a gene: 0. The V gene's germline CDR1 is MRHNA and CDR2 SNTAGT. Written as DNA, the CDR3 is TGTGCCAGCAGTGGCGGGGGGGGCACAGATACGCAGTATTTT. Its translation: CASSGGGGTDTQYF.

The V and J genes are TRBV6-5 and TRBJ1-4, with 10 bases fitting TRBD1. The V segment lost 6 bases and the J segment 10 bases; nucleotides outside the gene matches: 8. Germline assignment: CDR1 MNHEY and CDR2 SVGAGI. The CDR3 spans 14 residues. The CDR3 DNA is TGTGCCAGCAGATACGACAGGGGGCAGGGAAAACTGTTTTTT. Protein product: CASRYDRGQGKLFF.

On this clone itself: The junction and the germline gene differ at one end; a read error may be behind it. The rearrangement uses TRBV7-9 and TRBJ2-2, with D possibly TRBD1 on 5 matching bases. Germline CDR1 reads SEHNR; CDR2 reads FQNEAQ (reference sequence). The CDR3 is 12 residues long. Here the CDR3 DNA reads TGTTCCAGCAGCAAGGGGTCCGGGGAGCTGTTTTTT. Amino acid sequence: CSSSKGSGELFF.